The rows below give T cell receptor beta chains drawn from one sample of a study of blood T cell repertoires in COVID-19. The repertoire was sequenced with immunoSEQ multiplex PCR; TCRdb's copy has only in-frame clones and lacks some. The sample lists a few hundred thousand clones, around 89% seen once, with approximately 4% in the top ten. Material for sequencing was peripheral blood. These receptors originate from a man in his sixties who had recovered from COVID-19. CDR3s include the opening cysteine and the closing phenylalanine or tryptophan. D genes are given only for firm matches. Some rows mark clone size as missing; the rest say once, few, many or name a class of expanded clone.

d_gene	abundance	v_gene	j_gene	CDR3aa	CDR3nt
NA	NA	TRBV6-2/TRBV6-3	TRBJ2-1	CASSYLIQWEQFF	TGTGCCAGCAGTTACCTAATCCAATGGGAGCAGTTCTTC
NA	NA	TRBV10-2	TRBJ1-3	CASSIEGLSGNTIYF	TGCGCCAGCAGCATCGAGGGCCTCTCTGGAAACACCATATATTTT
NA	NA	TRBV7-3	TRBJ2-5	CASSPRQETQYF	TGTGCCAGCAGCCCCCGCCAAGAGACCCAGTACTTC
NA	NA	TRBV20-1	TRBJ2-5	CSATTRETQYF	TGCAGTGCTACGACCAGGGAGACCCAGTACTTC
NA	NA	TRBV5-5	TRBJ1-1	CASIRGVNTEAFF	TGTGCCAGCATCCGGGGTGTGAACACTGAAGCTTTCTTT
NA	once	TRBV2	TRBJ2-6	CASLRQVTGANVLTF	TGTGCCAGCCTGCGACAAGTTACTGGGGCCAACGTCCTGACTTTC
NA	NA	TRBV7-6	TRBJ1-1	CASSLVRGPGTEAFF	TGTGCCAGCAGCTTAGTAAGGGGCCCGGGCACTGAAGCTTTCTTT
NA	once	TRBV2	TRBJ1-1	CASSEGTENTEAFF	TGTGCCAGCAGTGAAGGGACAGAGAACACTGAAGCTTTCTTT
TRBD2	NA	TRBV9	TRBJ2-3	CASSLRLARTDTQYF	TGTGCCAGCAGCCTCAGACTAGCCCGCACAGATACGCAGTATTTT
NA	NA	TRBV6-5	TRBJ1-6	CASIPTGGGSPLHF	TGTGCCAGCATTCCAACTGGGGGGGGTTCACCCCTCCACTTT
NA	once	TRBV7-3	TRBJ1-6	CASSKRQNSPLHF	TGTGCCAGCAGCAAAAGACAGAATTCACCCCTCCACTTT
NA	NA	TRBV10-3	TRBJ2-7	CAISEGVYEQYF	TGTGCCATCAGTGAAGGGGTCTACGAGCAGTACTTC
NA	NA	TRBV6-1	TRBJ2-1	CASSEAGGQREQFF	TGTGCCAGCAGTGAAGCGGGGGGGCAGCGTGAGCAGTTCTTC
NA	once	TRBV6-5	TRBJ2-7	CASMRFSYEQYF	TGTGCCAGCATGAGGTTTAGTTACGAGCAGTACTTC
TRBD2	NA	TRBV5-6	TRBJ2-2	CASSLGTSEFTGELFF	TGTGCCAGCAGCTTGGGGACTAGCGAGTTCACCGGGGAGCTGTTTTTT
NA	NA	TRBV7-9	TRBJ2-7	CASSLGHLYEQYF	TGTGCCAGCAGCTTGGGACATCTCTACGAGCAGTACTTC